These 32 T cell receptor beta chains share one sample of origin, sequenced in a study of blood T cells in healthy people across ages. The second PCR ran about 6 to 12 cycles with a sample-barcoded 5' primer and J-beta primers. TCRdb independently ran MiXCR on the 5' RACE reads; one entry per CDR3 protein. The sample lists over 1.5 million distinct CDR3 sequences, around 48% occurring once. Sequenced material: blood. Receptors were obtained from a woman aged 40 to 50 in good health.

CDR3 protein: CASRLTGPPYEQYF. For the CDR3, the DNA is TGTGCCAGCAGATTGACAGGGCCCCCCTACGAGCAGTACTTC. The chain links TRBV6-5 to TRBJ2-7, with 7 bases fitting TRBD1. Germline V CDR1 and CDR2: MNHEY, SVGAGI. This CDR3 has 14 residues. J was trimmed by 2 bases and V by 6 bases; bases with no gene match: 7.

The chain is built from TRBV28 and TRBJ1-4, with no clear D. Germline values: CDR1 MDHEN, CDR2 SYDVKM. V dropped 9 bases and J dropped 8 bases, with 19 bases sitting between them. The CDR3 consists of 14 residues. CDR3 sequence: CASSKGGDEEKLFF. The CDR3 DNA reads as TGTGCCAGTTCCAAGGGCGGGGATGAGGAAAAACTGTTTTTT. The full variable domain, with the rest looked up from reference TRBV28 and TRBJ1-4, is DVKVTQSSRYLVKRTGEKVFLECVQDMDHENMFWYRQDPGLGLRLIYFSYDVKMKEKGDIPEGYSVSREKKERFSLILESASTNQTSMYLCASSKGGDEEKLFFGSGTQLSVL.

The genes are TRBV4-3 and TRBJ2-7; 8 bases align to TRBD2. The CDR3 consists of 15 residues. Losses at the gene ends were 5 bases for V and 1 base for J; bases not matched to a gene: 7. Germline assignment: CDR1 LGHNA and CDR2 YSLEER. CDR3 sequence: CASSVQRGHSYEQYF. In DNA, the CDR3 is TGCGCCAGCAGCGTACAGCGGGGGCATTCCTACGAGCAGTACTTC.

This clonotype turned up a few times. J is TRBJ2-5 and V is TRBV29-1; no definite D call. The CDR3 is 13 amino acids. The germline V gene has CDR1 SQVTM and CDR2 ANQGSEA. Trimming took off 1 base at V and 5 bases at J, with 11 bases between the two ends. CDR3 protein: CSVEGAGRETQYF. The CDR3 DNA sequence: TGCAGCGTTGAAGGGGCAGGACGGGAGACCCAGTACTTC.

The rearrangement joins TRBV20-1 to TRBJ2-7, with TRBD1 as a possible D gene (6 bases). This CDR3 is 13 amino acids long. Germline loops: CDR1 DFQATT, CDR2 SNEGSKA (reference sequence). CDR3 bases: TGCAGCGGAGAACAGGGTCTCTCCTACGAGCAGTACTTC. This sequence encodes CSGEQGLSYEQYF.

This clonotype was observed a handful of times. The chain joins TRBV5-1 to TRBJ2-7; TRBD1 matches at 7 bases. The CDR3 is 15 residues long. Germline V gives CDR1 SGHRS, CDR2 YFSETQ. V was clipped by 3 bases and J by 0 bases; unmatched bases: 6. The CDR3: CASSSTGIASYEQYF. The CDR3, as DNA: TGCGCCAGCAGCTCGACAGGGATCGCCTCCTACGAGCAGTACTTC.

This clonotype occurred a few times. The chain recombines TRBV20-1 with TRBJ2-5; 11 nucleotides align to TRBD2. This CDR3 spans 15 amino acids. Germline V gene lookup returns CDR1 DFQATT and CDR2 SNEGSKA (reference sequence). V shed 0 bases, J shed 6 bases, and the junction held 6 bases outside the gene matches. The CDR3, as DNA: TGCAGTGCTAGAGAGGTAGCGGGGGGGCGAAAGACCCAGTACTTC. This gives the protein CSAREVAGGRKTQYF.

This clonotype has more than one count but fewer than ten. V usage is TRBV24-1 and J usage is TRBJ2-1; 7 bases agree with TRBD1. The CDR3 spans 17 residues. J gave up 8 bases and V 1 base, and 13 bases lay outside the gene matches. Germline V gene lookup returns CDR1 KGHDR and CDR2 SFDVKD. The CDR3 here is CATSDLHTGDSGDEQFF. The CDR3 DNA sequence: TGTGCCACCAGTGATTTACACACAGGGGATAGTGGAGATGAGCAGTTCTTC.

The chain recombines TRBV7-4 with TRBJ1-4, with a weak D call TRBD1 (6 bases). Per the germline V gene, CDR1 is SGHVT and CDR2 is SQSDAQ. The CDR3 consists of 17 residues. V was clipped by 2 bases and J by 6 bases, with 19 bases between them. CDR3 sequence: CASSLSWQGHIDEKLFF. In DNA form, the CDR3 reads TGTGCCAGCAGCTTAAGCTGGCAGGGACACATCGATGAAAAACTGTTTTTT.

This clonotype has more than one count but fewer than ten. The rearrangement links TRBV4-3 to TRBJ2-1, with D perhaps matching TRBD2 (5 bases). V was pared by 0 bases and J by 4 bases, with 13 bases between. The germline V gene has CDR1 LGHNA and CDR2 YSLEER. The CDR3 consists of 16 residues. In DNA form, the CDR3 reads TGCGCCAGCAGCCAAGAGAGGGAACTACGATACAATGAGCAGTTCTTC. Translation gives CASSQERELRYNEQFF.

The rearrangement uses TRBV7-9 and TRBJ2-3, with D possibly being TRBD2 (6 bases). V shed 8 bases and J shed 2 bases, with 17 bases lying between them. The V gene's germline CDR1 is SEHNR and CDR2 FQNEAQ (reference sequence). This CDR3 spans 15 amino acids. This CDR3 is CASLGGRQATDTQYF. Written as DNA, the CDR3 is TGTGCCAGCCTGGGGGGAAGGCAAGCCACAGATACGCAGTATTTT.

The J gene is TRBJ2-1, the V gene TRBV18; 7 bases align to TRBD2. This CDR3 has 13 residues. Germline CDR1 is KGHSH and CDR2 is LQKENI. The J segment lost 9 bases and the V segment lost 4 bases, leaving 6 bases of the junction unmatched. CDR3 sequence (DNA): TGTGCCAGCTCACGCGTCCGGGAGGCTGAGCAGTTCTTC. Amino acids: CASSRVREAEQFF.

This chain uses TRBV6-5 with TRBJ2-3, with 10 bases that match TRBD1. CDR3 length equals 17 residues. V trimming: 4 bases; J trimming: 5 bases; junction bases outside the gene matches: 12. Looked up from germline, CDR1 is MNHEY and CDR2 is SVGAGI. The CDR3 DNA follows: TGTGCCAGCAGTTGCTCAGCATCCGGGACAGGGGAAGATACGCAGTATTTT. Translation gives CASSCSASGTGEDTQYF.

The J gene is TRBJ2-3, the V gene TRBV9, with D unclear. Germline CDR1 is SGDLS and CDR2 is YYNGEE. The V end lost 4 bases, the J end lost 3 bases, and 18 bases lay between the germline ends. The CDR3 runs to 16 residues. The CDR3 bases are TGTGCCAGCAGCTCCAGGCACCGGCATGAGACAGATACGCAGTATTTT. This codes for CASSSRHRHETDTQYF.

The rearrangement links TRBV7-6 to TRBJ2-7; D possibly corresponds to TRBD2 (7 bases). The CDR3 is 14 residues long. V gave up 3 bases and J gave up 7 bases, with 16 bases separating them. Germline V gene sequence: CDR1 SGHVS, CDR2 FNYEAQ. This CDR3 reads CASSLGGGRNEQYF. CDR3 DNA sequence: TGTGCCAGCAGCTTGGGGGGGGGCAGGAATGAGCAGTACTTC. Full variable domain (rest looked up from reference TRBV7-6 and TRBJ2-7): GAGVSQSPRYKVTKRGQDVALRCDPISGHVSLYWYRQALGQGPEFLTYFNYEAQQDKSGLPNDRFSAERPEGSISTLTIQRTEQRDSAMYRCASSLGGGRNEQYFGPGTRLTVT.

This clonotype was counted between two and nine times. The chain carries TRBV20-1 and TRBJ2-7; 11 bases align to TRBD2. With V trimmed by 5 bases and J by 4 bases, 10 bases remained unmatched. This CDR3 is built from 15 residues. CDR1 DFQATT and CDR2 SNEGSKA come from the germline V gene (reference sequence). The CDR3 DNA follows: TGCAGTGCTCCTCGTAGCGGGGGGGATAATTACGAGCAGTACTTC. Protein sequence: CSAPRSGGDNYEQYF.

The CDR3 DNA reads as TGTGCCAGCAGCTTAGCGGGGACAGGGATAAACTATGGCTACACCTTC. This encodes CASSLAGTGINYGYTF. The chain is built from TRBV7-2 and TRBJ1-2; 9 positions match TRBD1. CDR1 and CDR2 (germline): SGHTA, FQGNSA. This CDR3 is 16 amino acids long. Trimming cost V 0 bases and J 2 bases; bases outside gene matches: 4. Combining the CDR3 with reference TRBV7-2 and TRBJ1-2 gives the whole variable domain GAGVSQSPSNKVTEKGKDVELRCDPISGHTALYWYRQSLGQGLEFLIYFQGNSAPDKSGLPSDRFSAERTGGSVSTLTIQRTQQEDSAVYLCASSLAGTGINYGYTFGSGTRLTVV.

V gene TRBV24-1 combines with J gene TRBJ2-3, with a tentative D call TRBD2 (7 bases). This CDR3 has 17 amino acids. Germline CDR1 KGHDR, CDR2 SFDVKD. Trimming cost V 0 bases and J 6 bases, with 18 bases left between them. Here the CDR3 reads CATSDLGGGSGFDTQYF. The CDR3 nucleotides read TGTGCCACCAGTGATTTGGGGGGGGGCTCGGGGTTCGATACGCAGTATTTT.

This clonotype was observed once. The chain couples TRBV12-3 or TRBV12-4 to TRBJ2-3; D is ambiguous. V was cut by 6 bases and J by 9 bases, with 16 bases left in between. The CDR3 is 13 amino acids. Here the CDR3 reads CASREDVERTQYF. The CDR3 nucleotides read TGTGCCAGCAGAGAAGACGTGGAGAGGACGCAGTATTTT.

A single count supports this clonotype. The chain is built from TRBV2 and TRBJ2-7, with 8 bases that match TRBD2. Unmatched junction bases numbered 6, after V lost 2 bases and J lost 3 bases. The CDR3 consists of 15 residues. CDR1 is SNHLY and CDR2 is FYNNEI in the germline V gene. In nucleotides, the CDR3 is TGTGCCAGCAGTGAACTTAGCGGGGCCAACTACGAGCAGTACTTC. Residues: CASSELSGANYEQYF.

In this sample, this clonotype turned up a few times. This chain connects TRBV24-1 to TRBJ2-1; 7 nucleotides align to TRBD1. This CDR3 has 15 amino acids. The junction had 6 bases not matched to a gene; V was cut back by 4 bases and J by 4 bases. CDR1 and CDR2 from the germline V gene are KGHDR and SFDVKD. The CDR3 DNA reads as TGTGCCACCAGTGAAGCCGGGACAGTTTACAATGAGCAGTTCTTC. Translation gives CATSEAGTVYNEQFF.

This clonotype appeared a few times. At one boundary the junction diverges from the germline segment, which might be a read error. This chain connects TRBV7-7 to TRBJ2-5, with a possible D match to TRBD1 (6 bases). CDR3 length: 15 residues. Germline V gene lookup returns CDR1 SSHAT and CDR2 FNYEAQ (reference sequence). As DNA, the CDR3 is TGTGCTAGCAGCTTAGCCAGGGGACGATCGGAGACCCAGTACTTC. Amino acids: CASSLARGRSETQYF.

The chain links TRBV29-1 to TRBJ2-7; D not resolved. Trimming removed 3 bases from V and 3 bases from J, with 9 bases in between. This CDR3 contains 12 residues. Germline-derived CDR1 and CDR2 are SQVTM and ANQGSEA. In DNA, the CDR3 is TGCAGCGTTGAGGTGGGGAACTACGAGCAGTACTTC. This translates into CSVEVGNYEQYF.

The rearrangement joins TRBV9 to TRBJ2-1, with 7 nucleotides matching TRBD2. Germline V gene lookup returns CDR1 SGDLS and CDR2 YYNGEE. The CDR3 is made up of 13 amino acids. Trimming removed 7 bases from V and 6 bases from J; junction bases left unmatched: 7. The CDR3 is CASSHGGGNEQFF. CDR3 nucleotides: TGTGCCAGCTCCCATGGGGGGGGCAATGAGCAGTTCTTC.

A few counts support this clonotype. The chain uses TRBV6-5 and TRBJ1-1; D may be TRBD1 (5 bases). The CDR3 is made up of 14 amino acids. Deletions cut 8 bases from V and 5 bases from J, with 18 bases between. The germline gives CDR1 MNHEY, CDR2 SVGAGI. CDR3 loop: CASVGTEGRTEAFF. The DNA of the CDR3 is TGTGCCAGCGTCGGTACCGAGGGGCGGACTGAAGCTTTCTTT.

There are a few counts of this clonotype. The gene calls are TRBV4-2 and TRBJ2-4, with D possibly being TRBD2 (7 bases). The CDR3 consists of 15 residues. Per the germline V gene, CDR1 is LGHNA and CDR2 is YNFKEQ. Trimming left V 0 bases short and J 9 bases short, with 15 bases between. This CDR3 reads CASSQDIGGLSIQYF. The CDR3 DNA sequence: TGTGCCAGCAGCCAAGATATCGGGGGGCTGTCCATTCAGTACTTC.

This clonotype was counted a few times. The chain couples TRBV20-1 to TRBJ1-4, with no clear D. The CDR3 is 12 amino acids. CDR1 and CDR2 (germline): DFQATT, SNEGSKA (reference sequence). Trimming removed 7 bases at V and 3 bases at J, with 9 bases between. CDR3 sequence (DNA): TGCAGTGGCCGCTGGGCTAATGAAAAACTGTTTTTT. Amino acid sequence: CSGRWANEKLFF.

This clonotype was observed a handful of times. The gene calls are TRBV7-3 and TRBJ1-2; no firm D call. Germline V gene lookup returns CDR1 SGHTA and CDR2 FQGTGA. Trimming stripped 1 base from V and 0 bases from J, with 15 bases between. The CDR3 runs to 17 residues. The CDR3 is CASSLNPTAPPNYGYTF. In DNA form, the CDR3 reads TGTGCCAGCAGCTTAAACCCGACTGCCCCTCCTAACTATGGCTACACCTTC.

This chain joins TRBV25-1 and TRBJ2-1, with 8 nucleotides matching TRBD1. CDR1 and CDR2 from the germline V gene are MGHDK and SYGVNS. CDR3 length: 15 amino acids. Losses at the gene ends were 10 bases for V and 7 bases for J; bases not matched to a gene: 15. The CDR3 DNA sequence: TGTGCCACTGTCACCCACAGGGGGTACTATAATGAGCAGTTCTTC. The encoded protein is CATVTHRGYYNEQFF.

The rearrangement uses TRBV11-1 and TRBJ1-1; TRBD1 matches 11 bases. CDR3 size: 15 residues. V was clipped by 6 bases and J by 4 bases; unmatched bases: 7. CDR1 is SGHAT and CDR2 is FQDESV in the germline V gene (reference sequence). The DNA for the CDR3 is TGTGCCAGCAGTCTACGGGGACAGGGGGTCACTGAAGCTTTCTTT. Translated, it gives CASSLRGQGVTEAFF.

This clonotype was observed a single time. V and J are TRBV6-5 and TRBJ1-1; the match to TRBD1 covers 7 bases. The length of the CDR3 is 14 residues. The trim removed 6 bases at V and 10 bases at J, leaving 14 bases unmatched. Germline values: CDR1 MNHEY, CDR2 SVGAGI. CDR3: CASSKDRAPAAAFF. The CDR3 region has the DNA TGTGCCAGCAGCAAAGACAGGGCCCCCGCGGCAGCTTTCTTT.

CDR3 protein: CASSRRLSLDNEQFF. The CDR3 nucleotides read TGCGCCAGCAGCAGGCGGCTGTCCTTGGACAATGAGCAGTTCTTC. V and J are TRBV4-3 and TRBJ2-1; D remains unclear. V was trimmed by 5 bases and J by 5 bases, leaving 16 bases between them. CDR3 size: 15 residues. Germline V gene sequence: CDR1 LGHNA, CDR2 YSLEER.